Below, one T cell receptor (beta chain) is given with its context. What it binds is not known. The CDR3 has 16 residues. Each sample used at least 6 million PBMCs. The sample originates from a study of blood T cells in healthy people across ages. Study observations and caveats: The percentage of naive T cells correlated strongly with TCR beta diversity.

A sample-barcoded 5' primer and a J-beta primer mix were used in a second PCR of about 7 to 12 cycles. The authors tagged each cDNA molecule using a template-switch adaptor with 12 random nucleotides. MiXCR, applied by TCRdb to the 5' RACE reads, yields one record per CDR3 protein. The sample lists around 990,000 distinct CDR3 sequences, about 23% seen once, with approximately 0.75% in the top ten. These data also featured in a second study, about T cells of mothers and their children. Per that study: Donation came from three healthy Caucasian mothers together with their six children.

The chain links TRBV21-1 to TRBJ2-5; whether TRBD1, the table's D call, matches the DNA was not checked. TRBV21-1 is a pseudogene. Sample: blood. This receptor was identified in a girl aged 2 to 9 in good health. Here the CDR3 reads CASRRPLRRKQETQYF. The CDR3 nucleotides are TGTGCCAGCAGGCGCCCCTTACGGAGAAAACAAGAGACCCAGTACTTC.